This entry lists 5 T cell receptor beta chains sequenced from one sample in a study of a mutant IDH1 vaccine in newly diagnosed glioma. Assay: immunoSEQ multiplex PCR; the TCRdb copy retains only in-frame clones and omits some. The profile shows about 64,000 clones, roughly 80% of them singletons. These TCRs' antigens remain unknown. As to time point: week 11, during vaccination. One vaccine dose held 300 ug of mutant IDH1 20-mer peptide and came with topical imiquimod. The material was PBMCs, obtained from a glioma patient whose treatment included an IDH1 peptide vaccine. These receptors were taken from a woman between 50 and 59 years old with glioma.

The chain joins TRBV6-1 to TRBJ2-2; no reliable D call. Trimming took 4 bases from V and 1 from J, leaving 4 bases between them. Germline V gives CDR1 MNHNS, CDR2 SASEGT. The CDR3 runs to 13 residues. CDR3 nucleotides: TGTGCCAGCAGTGGGGAGAACACCGGGGAGCTGTTTTTT. Translating it yields CASSGENTGELFF.

This clone occurred a few times. V and J are TRBV11-2 and TRBJ1-2; D not resolved. Trimming removed 2 bases from V and 8 bases from J, with 15 bases in between. CDR3 length: 14 amino acids. Germline V gives CDR1 SGHAT, CDR2 FQNNGV. CDR3 amino acids: CASSLRQGLGGYTF. CDR3 nucleotide sequence: TGTGCCAGCAGCTTAAGGCAAGGGCTGGGGGGCTACACCTTC. Looking up the rest from reference TRBV11-2 and TRBJ1-2 gives the full variable domain: EAGVAQSPRYKIIEKRQSVAFWCNPISGHATLYWYQQILGQGPKLLIQFQNNGVVDDSQLPKDRFSAERLKGVDSTLKIQPAKLEDSAVYLCASSLRQGLGGYTFGSGTRLTVV.

This clone was counted only a few times. The chain links TRBV10-3 to TRBJ1-6, with D unclear. The ends were cut back, 8 bases at V and 10 bases at J, with 12 bases in the middle. Germline CDR1 ENHRY, CDR2 SYGVKD. The CDR3 has 12 residues. CDR3 nucleotides: TGTGCCATCTCCCCCGAGGCCTCACCCCTCCACTTT. Its translation is CAISPEASPLHF.

This clone was found a few times. The chain combines TRBV5-1 with TRBJ1-4, with 9 bases identical to TRBD1. V trimming: 4 bases; J trimming: 6 bases; junction bases outside the gene matches: 4. Germline lookup yields CDR1 SGHRS and CDR2 YFSETQ. The CDR3 runs 14 residues. This CDR3 reads CASSADRGDEKLFF. The DNA for the CDR3 is TGCGCCAGCAGCGCGGACAGGGGTGATGAAAAACTGTTTTTT.

The rearrangement uses TRBV27 and TRBJ1-1; the D is unclear. CDR1 and CDR2 (germline): MNHEY, SMNVEV (reference sequence). The CDR3 length is 10 residues. V was cut by 8 bases and J by 11 bases, with 12 bases left in between. CDR3 residues: CASGIPRAFF. CDR3 nucleotide sequence: TGTGCCAGCGGGATCCCGAGGGCTTTCTTT.